A selection of T cell receptor beta chains follows, all from one sample in a study of blood T cell repertoires in COVID-19. Generated by immunoSEQ multiplex PCR, the TCRdb table keeps only in-frame clones and is missing some. The sample gives about 220,000 clones, 87% of which show up once; roughly 2% is in the top ten. Material for sequencing was peripheral blood. These receptors were collected from a man aged 40-49 years with active or convalescent COVID-19. Each CDR3 is given with its conserved first and last residue. Fields, in order: V gene, CDR3 protein.

V: TRBV7-2
CDR3: CASSLTSFNQPQHF

V: TRBV14
CDR3: CASSLRDRGNPLHF

V: TRBV7-9
CDR3: CASSGTSSGNTIYF

V: TRBV11-3
CDR3: CASSLGAWSGQLNEKLFF

V: TRBV19
CDR3: CASSFRTGGAEKLFF

V: TRBV3-1/TRBV3-2
CDR3: CASSQASNEQFF

V: TRBV5-1
CDR3: CASSLNPGNYGYTF

V: TRBV6-5
CDR3: CASSYGVGQGNSPLHF

V: TRBV4-1
CDR3: CASSPRRQGANEKLFF

V: TRBV19
CDR3: CASSTRTRLAGAPEGQFF

V: TRBV6-6
CDR3: CASSRQGSNQPQHF

V: TRBV30
CDR3: CAWSAPVLAGVREQFF

V: TRBV29-1
CDR3: CSVESGRAVDTQYF

V: TRBV11-2
CDR3: CASSAGTGKNSEQFF

V: TRBV5-6
CDR3: CASSPVAGGAHGYTF

V: TRBV28
CDR3: CASSYRGLFSGNTIYF

V: TRBV28
CDR3: CASTVGARGYTF

V: TRBV5-1
CDR3: CASSLDSYGYTF

V: TRBV18
CDR3: CASSRRTGGKEETQYF

V: TRBV28
CDR3: CASSSPGLGGELFF

V: TRBV4-1
CDR3: CASSQGLAGSYNEQFF

V: TRBV28
CDR3: CASRTAPNTEAFF